A selection of T cell receptor beta chains follows, all from one sample in a study of technical replicates of blood from a handful of donors. Profiled with immunoSEQ multiplex PCR; TCRdb holds only in-frame clones, not every one. The sample includes about 80,000 clones, around 90% of them seen just once. Sample: T cells isolated from PBMCs. The origin of the receptors is a human donor in good health. Both conserved end residues are part of each CDR3. The order of the fields is J gene, D gene, clone size, V gene, CDR3 DNA, CDR3 protein. A D gene is named only where the DNA matches it firmly. The size of a clone is reported for some rows only, either as once, few or many, or as a class for expanded clones.

TRBJ2-1	TRBD1	-	TRBV7-9	TGTGCCAGCAGCCCACAACAGGGGACTGAGCAGTTCTTC	CASSPQQGTEQFF
TRBJ2-7	TRBD2	-	TRBV10-3	TGTGCCATCAGTGAAGGGCGGGAGGGCCATCACTTC	CAISEGREGHHF
TRBJ2-7	-	-	TRBV20-1	TGCAGTGCTGGCGGCTCCTACGAGCAGTACTTC	CSAGGSYEQYF
TRBJ2-3	TRBD2	-	TRBV10-3	TGTGCCATCTTGGGGAGAGCGGGAGAGTCGACAGATACGCAGTATTTT	CAILGRAGESTDTQYF
TRBJ2-2	TRBD1	-	TRBV7-9	TGTGCCAGCAGCTTAGTAGGCAGGGGGCTAGAATCTCCGTCCCGGGAGCTGTTTTTT	CASSLVGRGLESPSRELFF
TRBJ2-4	-	-	TRBV4-2	TGTGCCAGCAGCCAGTTGAGAGCCAAAAACATTCAGTACTTC	CASSQLRAKNIQYF
TRBJ1-4	TRBD1	-	TRBV4-3	TGCGCCAGCAGCCAAGAACGGGACAGGGCTAGTGAAAAACTGTTTTTT	CASSQERDRASEKLFF
TRBJ2-7	-	-	TRBV6-6	TGTGCCAGCAGTTACGGGCACCCGAGCTCCTACGAGCAGTACTTC	CASSYGHPSSYEQYF
TRBJ2-4	-	-	TRBV6-5	TGTGCCAGCAGTTACTCAGGGGACAAAAACATTCAGTACTTC	CASSYSGDKNIQYF
TRBJ2-1	-	-	TRBV5-4	TGTGCCAGCAGCTTCTGGCGGGATTTAAGGCAGTTCTTC	CASSFWRDLRQFF
TRBJ2-7	-	-	TRBV5-1	TGCGCCAGCAGCTTGGCCATAAATAGCGGCTACGAGCAGTACTTC	CASSLAINSGYEQYF
TRBJ2-1	-	-	TRBV29-1	TGCAGCGCCACGGGACTCCTGGAGCGGTTCTTC	CSATGLLERFF
TRBJ2-7	-	-	TRBV9	TGTGCCAGCAGCATCGGACTAAGGGACTACGAGCAGTACTTC	CASSIGLRDYEQYF
TRBJ2-5	TRBD2	-	TRBV7-3	TGTGCCAGCAGCTCGGGACTAGACAGTAAAGAGACCCAGTACTTC	CASSSGLDSKETQYF
TRBJ1-5	-	-	TRBV28	TGTGCCAGCAGTCATGATCAGCCCCAGCATTTT	CASSHDQPQHF
TRBJ2-7	TRBD1	once	TRBV27	TGTGCCAGCAGTTGGACAGGTCCTTTTTACGAGCAGTACTTC	CASSWTGPFYEQYF
TRBJ2-1	-	-	TRBV6-4	TGTGCCAGCAGTGTATACTCCTACAATGAGCAGTTCTTC	CASSVYSYNEQFF
TRBJ2-1	TRBD2	-	TRBV5-4	TGTGCCAGCAGCTTCACTAGCGGGAGATCAAATGAGCAGTTCTTC	CASSFTSGRSNEQFF
TRBJ1-4	-	-	TRBV7-8	TGTGCCAGCAGCTTAGATATTCGGACAGCCTTTGCAACTAATGAAAAACTGTTTTTT	CASSLDIRTAFATNEKLFF
TRBJ2-3	-	once	TRBV11-2	TGTGCCAGCAGCTTAAGCTGGAGCACAGATACGCAGTATTTT	CASSLSWSTDTQYF
TRBJ1-5	-	-	TRBV27	TGTGCCAGCCGGTTATGGGGCGGTGATCAGCCCCAGCATTTT	CASRLWGGDQPQHF
TRBJ1-2	-	once	TRBV9	TGTGCCAGCAGCGTATCGTCAGGATATGGCTACACCTTC	CASSVSSGYGYTF
TRBJ2-1	-	-	TRBV19	TGTGCCAGTAGTATTGTCCCTCAGGGGTGGAATGAGCAGTTCTTC	CASSIVPQGWNEQFF
TRBJ2-2	-	once	TRBV7-6	TGTGCCAGCAGCTTAGCGCAGGTCCGGGGCGGGGAGCTGTTTTTT	CASSLAQVRGGELFF
TRBJ2-7	TRBD2	-	TRBV5-1	TGCGCCAGCAGCTTGGGTGCTAGCGGGAGTTTTTCCTACGAGCAGTACTTC	CASSLGASGSFSYEQYF
TRBJ2-7	-	-	TRBV7-9	TGTGCCAGCAGCTTAGTAGGGGGACCCTACGAGCAGTACTTC	CASSLVGGPYEQYF
TRBJ2-1	-	-	TRBV27	TGTGCCAGCAGTGGCGGCCCGGCCTACAATGAGCAGTTCTTC	CASSGGPAYNEQFF
TRBJ2-5	-	-	TRBV7-8	TGTGCCAGCAGCTTATTAGCCCAAGAGACCCAGTACTTC	CASSLLAQETQYF
TRBJ2-5	-	-	TRBV27	TGTGCCAGCAGTTTATCTGACAGTCAGGAGACCCAGTACTTC	CASSLSDSQETQYF
TRBJ2-3	TRBD2	-	TRBV5-4	TGTGCCAGCAGCATACTAGCGGGGTATGATACGCAGTATTTT	CASSILAGYDTQYF
TRBJ2-7	-	-	TRBV7-9	TGTGCCAGCAGCCCGGTCGGACAATACGAGCAGTACTTC	CASSPVGQYEQYF
TRBJ2-1	TRBD1	-	TRBV5-6	TGTGCCAGCAGCCCCAGTCCCGGGACAGGGTCTGAGCAGTTCTTC	CASSPSPGTGSEQFF
TRBJ2-1	-	-	TRBV5-1	TGCGCCAGCAGCTTGACAGGCTCCTACAATGAGCAGTTCTTC	CASSLTGSYNEQFF
TRBJ2-7	-	-	TRBV5-1	TGCGCCAGCAGCTGGCCCAGACACCCCTACGAGCAGTACTTC	CASSWPRHPYEQYF
TRBJ1-5	TRBD1	-	TRBV19	TGTGCCAGTGGACAGGGAGCAAATCAGCCCCAGCATTTT	CASGQGANQPQHF
TRBJ2-3	TRBD2	-	TRBV4-2	TGTGCCAGCAGACAACCGGGACTAGGCAGCGATACGCAGTATTTT	CASRQPGLGSDTQYF
TRBJ1-3	-	once	TRBV9	TGTGCCAGCAGCGTAGTACAGCCGATTCGAAACACCATATATTTT	CASSVVQPIRNTIYF
TRBJ2-1	TRBD1	-	TRBV7-9	TGTGCCAGCAGCTTACAGGGACAGCACAATGAGCAGTTCTTC	CASSLQGQHNEQFF
TRBJ2-7	-	-	TRBV28	TGTGCCAGCAGCCGCCAACAGGGTGGATTCCACGAGCAGTACTTC	CASSRQQGGFHEQYF
TRBJ2-7	-	-	TRBV6-5	TGTGCCAGCAGGTTGAATCGCGGCTACGAGCAGTACTTC	CASRLNRGYEQYF
TRBJ2-1	TRBD2	-	TRBV11-3	TGTGCCAGCAGCGCAATAGCGGGAGTCTCCTACAATGAGCAGTTCTTC	CASSAIAGVSYNEQFF
TRBJ2-7	TRBD2	-	TRBV11-3	TGTGCCAGCAGCTGGAAAGGATGGGAGGGATACTACGAGCAGTACTTC	CASSWKGWEGYYEQYF
TRBJ2-7	TRBD2	-	TRBV9	TGTGCCAGCAGCGTACTAGAAGCGGGATTCGAGCAGTACTTC	CASSVLEAGFEQYF
TRBJ2-7	-	-	TRBV11-2	TGTGCCAGCAGCGGCGGGACGCCCTACGAGCAGTACTTC	CASSGGTPYEQYF
TRBJ1-3	-	-	TRBV19	TGTGCCAGTAGTATGAAACAGATAGGAAACACCATATATTTT	CASSMKQIGNTIYF
TRBJ2-7	-	-	TRBV29-1	TGCAGCGTTGGGAGGAACACCTACGAGCAGTACTTC	CSVGRNTYEQYF
TRBJ2-1	-	-	TRBV11-3	TGTGCCAGCAGCTCACAGGGTTACAATGAGCAGTTCTTC	CASSSQGYNEQFF
TRBJ1-3	TRBD1	-	TRBV6-1	TGTGCCAGCCTTTGGACAGGGGTAAACACCATATATTTT	CASLWTGVNTIYF
TRBJ2-5	-	-	TRBV30	TGTGCCTGGAGTGTACTGAGGCGCCAAGAGACCCAGTACTTC	CAWSVLRRQETQYF
TRBJ2-7	TRBD2	-	TRBV5-1	TGCGCCAGCAGAGGTCTAGCGGGAGTACGAGACGAGCAGTACTTC	CASRGLAGVRDEQYF
TRBJ1-2	-	-	TRBV11-3	TGTGCCAGCAGCTTAGAGGAGGGTGATGGCTACACCTTC	CASSLEEGDGYTF
TRBJ1-1	-	-	TRBV7-9	TGTGCCAGCAGTTACAGATCGAACACTGAAGCTTTCTTT	CASSYRSNTEAFF
TRBJ2-7	-	-	TRBV7-2	TGTGCCAGCAGCCTAGGACCAGAAACAGGGCAGTACTTC	CASSLGPETGQYF